These T cell receptor beta chains were read from a single sample in a study of neurological immune-mediated disorders. Via MiXCR, TCRdb re-called the 5' RACE reads, giving one row per CDR3 protein. This sample carries roughly 50,000 distinct CDR3 sequences, 10% to 15% of them seen once, and the ten largest clones take roughly 10%. Input material: PBMCs. The receptors stem from a woman in her sixties or seventies with HTLV-1-associated myelopathy (HAM/TSP). CDR3s include the opening cysteine and the closing phenylalanine or tryptophan. A D gene is named only where the DNA matches it firmly. Size tells how often a clone was seen (once, few, many) or the class of an expanded clone, and some rows leave it out.

TRBV5-1	TRBD2	-	TRBJ2-5	15	TGCGCCAGCAGATTGGGGACTAGCGGCCAAGAGACCCAGTACTTC	CASRLGTSGQETQYF
TRBV4-1	TRBD2	many	TRBJ2-7	16	TGCGCCAGCAGCCAGGGCCTAGCGGGCCTATCCTACGAGCAGTACTTC	CASSQGLAGLSYEQYF
TRBV5-1	-	-	TRBJ2-5	15	TGCGCCAGCAGCTTGGGCCGGGGGGCGTCGGAGACCCAGTACTTC	CASSLGRGASETQYF
TRBV20-1	-	many	TRBJ1-2	12	TGCAGTGCTTATAAGGGAACGGTTGGCTACACCTTC	CSAYKGTVGYTF
TRBV9	-	many	TRBJ2-7	15	TGTGCCAGCAGCGTAACCGGGACACCCTCCTACGAGCAGTACTTC	CASSVTGTPSYEQYF
TRBV10-3	TRBD1	-	TRBJ2-1	16	TGTGCCATCAGTGAGACAGTGGTGGACAGGTACCATGAGCAGTTCTTC	CAISETVVDRYHEQFF
TRBV7-9	TRBD1	many	TRBJ1-1	12	TGTGCCAGCAGCTTAGACAGGGGTGAAGCTTTCTTT	CASSLDRGEAFF
TRBV5-8	-	many	TRBJ1-1	13	TGTGCCAGCAGCTTGGTTAGAAACACTGAAGCTTTCTTT	CASSLVRNTEAFF
TRBV6-5	-	many	TRBJ1-5	14	TGTGCCAGCAGGCCGGGAAATAGCAATCAGCCCCAGCATTTT	CASRPGNSNQPQHF
TRBV20-1	TRBD2	many	TRBJ2-7	14	TGCAGTGCTAGGGAGACTAGCGGGAGCGGCGAGCAGTACTTC	CSARETSGSGEQYF
TRBV5-1	-	many	TRBJ2-2	13	TGCGCCAGCAGCACCTCGAACACCGGGGAGCTGTTTTTT	CASSTSNTGELFF
TRBV27	TRBD2	-	TRBJ2-7	15	TGTGCCAGCAGTCGCCAGACTAGCGGGCCGGACGAGCAGTACTTC	CASSRQTSGPDEQYF
TRBV25-1	TRBD1	-	TRBJ2-5	15	TGTGCCAGCAGTCCCGGGACAGGGGGCTGGGAGACCCAGTACTTC	CASSPGTGGWETQYF
TRBV7-8	-	many	TRBJ2-4	17	TGTGCCAGCAGCGGATCCACAGGGCCGGGGGCCAAAAACATTCAGTACTTC	CASSGSTGPGAKNIQYF
TRBV10-3	TRBD2	many	TRBJ2-1	17	TGTGCCATCAGTGACTGGGCGGGAGGGCCGGGTTACAATGAGCAGTTCTTC	CAISDWAGGPGYNEQFF
TRBV20-1	-	many	TRBJ1-4	13	TGCAGTGGGGGCAGGGGATCTAATGAAAAACTGTTTTTT	CSGGRGSNEKLFF
TRBV2	TRBD2	many	TRBJ2-7	16	TGTGCCAGCAATTCCGGTAGCGGGAGGCCGAACGTCGAGCAGTACTTC	CASNSGSGRPNVEQYF
TRBV12-3/TRBV12-4	-	many	TRBJ2-7	14	TGTGCCAGCAGTTTAGTATCGCCAGGGTCCGAGCAGTACTTC	CASSLVSPGSEQYF
TRBV6-1	TRBD2	many	TRBJ2-5	15	TGTGCCAGCAGTGGACTAGCGGGAACCCAAGAGACCCAGTACTTC	CASSGLAGTQETQYF
TRBV29-1	-	-	TRBJ2-7	12	TGCAGCGTTGAGTCCGGGAACCACGAGCAGTACTTC	CSVESGNHEQYF